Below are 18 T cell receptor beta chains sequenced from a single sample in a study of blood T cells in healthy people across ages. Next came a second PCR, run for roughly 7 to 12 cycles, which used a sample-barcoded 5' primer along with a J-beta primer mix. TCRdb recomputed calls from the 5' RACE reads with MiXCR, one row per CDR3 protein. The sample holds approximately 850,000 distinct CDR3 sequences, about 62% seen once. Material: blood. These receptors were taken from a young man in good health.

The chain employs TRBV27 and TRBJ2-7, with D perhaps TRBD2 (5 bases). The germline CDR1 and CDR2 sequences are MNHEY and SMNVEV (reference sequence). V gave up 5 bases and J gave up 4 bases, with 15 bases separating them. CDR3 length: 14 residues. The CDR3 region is CASSLNPSGYEQYF. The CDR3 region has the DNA TGTGCCAGCAGTCTCAACCCCTCGGGGTACGAGCAGTACTTC.

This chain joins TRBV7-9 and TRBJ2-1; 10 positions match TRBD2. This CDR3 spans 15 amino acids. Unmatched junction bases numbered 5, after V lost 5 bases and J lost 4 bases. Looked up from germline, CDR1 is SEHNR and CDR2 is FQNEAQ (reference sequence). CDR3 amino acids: CASSPTSGFYNEQFF. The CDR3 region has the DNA TGTGCCAGCAGCCCGACTAGCGGGTTTTACAATGAGCAGTTCTTC.

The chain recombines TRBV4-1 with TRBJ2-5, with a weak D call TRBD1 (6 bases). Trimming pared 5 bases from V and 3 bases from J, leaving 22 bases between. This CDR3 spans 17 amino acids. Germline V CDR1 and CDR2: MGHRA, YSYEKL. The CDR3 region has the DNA TGCGCCAGCAGCGGCAGTCCTTGGACAGACCTTGAAGAGACCCAGTACTTC. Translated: CASSGSPWTDLEETQYF.

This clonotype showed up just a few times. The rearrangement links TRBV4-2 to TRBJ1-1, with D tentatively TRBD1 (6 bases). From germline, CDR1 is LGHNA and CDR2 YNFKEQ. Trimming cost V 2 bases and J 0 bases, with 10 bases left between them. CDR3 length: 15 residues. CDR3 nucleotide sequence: TGTGCCAGCAGCCAATACAGGGAGATGAACACTGAAGCTTTCTTT. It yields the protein CASSQYREMNTEAFF.

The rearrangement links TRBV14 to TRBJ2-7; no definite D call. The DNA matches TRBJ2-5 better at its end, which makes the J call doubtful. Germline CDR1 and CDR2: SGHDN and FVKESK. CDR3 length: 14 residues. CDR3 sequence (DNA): TGTGCCAGCAGCCAAGAAAACTATCTGGAGACCCAGTACTTC. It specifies CASSQENYLETQYF.

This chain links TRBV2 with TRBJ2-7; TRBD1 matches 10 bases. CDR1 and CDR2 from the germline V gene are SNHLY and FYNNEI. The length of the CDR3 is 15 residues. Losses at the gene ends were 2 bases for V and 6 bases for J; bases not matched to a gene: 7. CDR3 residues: CASSESRQGAGEQYF. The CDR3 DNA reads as TGTGCCAGCAGTGAAAGTCGACAGGGGGCTGGCGAGCAGTACTTC.

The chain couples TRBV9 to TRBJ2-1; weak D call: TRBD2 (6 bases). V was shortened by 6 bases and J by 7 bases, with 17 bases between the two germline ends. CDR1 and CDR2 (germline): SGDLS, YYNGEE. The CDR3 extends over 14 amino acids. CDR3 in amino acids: CASNLGSGRNEQFF. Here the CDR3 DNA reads TGTGCCAGCAACCTCGGAAGCGGGCGTAATGAGCAGTTCTTC.

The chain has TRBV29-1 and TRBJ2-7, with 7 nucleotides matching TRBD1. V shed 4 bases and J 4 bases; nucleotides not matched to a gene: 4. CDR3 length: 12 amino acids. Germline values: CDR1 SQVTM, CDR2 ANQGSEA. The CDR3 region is CSVGDRVYEQYF. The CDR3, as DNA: TGCAGCGTTGGCGACAGGGTTTACGAGCAGTACTTC.

CDR3 nucleotides: TGTGCCAGCAGTGGGGGGACGGCGGGGGTGTCCTACGAGCAGTACTTC. Its translation: CASSGGTAGVSYEQYF. This chain joins TRBV2 and TRBJ2-7, with 7 bases identical to TRBD2. CDR1 is SNHLY and CDR2 is FYNNEI in the germline V gene. The CDR3 has 16 amino acids. Unmatched junction bases numbered 10, after V lost 4 bases and J lost 1 base.

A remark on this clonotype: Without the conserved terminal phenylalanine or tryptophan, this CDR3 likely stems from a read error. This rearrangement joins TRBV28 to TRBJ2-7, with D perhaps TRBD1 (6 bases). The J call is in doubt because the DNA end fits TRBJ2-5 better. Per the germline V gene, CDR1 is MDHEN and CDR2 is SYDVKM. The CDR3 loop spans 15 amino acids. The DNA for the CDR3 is TGTGCCAGCAGTTTATCTGGTACAGGGAAAGAGACCCAGTACCTC. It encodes CASSLSGTGKETQYL.

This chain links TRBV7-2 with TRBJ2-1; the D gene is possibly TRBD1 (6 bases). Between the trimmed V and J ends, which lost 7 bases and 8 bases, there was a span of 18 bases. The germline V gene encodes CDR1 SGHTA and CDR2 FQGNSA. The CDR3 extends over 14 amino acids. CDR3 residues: CASNRNGQSDEQFF. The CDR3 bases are TGTGCCAGCAACCGAAACGGACAGTCGGATGAGCAGTTCTTC.

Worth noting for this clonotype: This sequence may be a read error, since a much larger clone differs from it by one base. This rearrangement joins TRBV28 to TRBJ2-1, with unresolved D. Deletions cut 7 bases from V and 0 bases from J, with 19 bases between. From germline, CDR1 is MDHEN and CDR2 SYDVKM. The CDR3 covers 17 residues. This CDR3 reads CASTSAGDRSSYNEQFF. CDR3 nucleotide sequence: TGTGCCAGCACCTCTGCTGGCGATCGCAGCTCCTACAATGAGCAGTTCTTC.

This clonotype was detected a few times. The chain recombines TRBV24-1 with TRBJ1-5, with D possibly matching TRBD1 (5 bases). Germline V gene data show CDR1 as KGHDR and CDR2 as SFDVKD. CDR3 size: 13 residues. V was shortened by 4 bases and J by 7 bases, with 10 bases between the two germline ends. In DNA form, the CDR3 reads TGTGCCACCAGTGAAGGGGAACGACAGCCCCAGCATTTT. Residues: CATSEGERQPQHF.

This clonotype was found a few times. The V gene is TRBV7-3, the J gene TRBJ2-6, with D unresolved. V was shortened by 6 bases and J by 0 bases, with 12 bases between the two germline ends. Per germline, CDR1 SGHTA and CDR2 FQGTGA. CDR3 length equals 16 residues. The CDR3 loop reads CASRDGPSSGANVLTF. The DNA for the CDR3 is TGTGCCAGCAGGGATGGACCTAGCTCTGGGGCCAACGTCCTGACTTTC.

The CDR3 DNA is TGTGCCAGCAGTGAATTTGAGGTACGGAGCTCCTACAATGAGCAGTTCTTC. As protein: CASSEFEVRSSYNEQFF. The chain joins TRBV6-1 to TRBJ2-1, with unresolved D. V was shortened by 2 bases and J by 0 bases, with 14 bases between the two germline ends. Germline V CDR1 and CDR2: MNHNS, SASEGT. The CDR3 is 17 residues long.

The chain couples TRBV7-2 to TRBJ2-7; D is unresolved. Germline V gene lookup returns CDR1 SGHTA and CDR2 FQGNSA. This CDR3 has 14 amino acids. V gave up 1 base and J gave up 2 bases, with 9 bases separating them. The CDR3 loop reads CASSLGDGPYEQYF. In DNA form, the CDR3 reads TGTGCCAGCAGCTTAGGTGACGGACCCTACGAGCAGTACTTC.

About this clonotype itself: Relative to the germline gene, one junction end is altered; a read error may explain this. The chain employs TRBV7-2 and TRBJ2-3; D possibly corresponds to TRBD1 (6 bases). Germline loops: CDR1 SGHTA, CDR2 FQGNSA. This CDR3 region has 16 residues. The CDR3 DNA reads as TGTGCCAGCAGCTACGGACAGAACCTTTACACAGATGCGCAGTATTTT. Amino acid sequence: CASSYGQNLYTDAQYF. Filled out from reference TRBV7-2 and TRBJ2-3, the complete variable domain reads GAGVSQSPSNKVTEKGKDVELRCDPISGHTALYWYRQSLGQGLEFLIYFQGNSAPDKSGLPSDRFSAERTGGSVSTLTIQRTQQEDSAVYLCASSYGQNLYTDAQYFGPGTRLTVL.

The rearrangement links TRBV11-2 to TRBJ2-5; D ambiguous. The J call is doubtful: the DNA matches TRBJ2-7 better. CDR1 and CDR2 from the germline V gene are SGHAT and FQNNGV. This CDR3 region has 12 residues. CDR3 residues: CASRGLGSEQYF. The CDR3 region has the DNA TGTGCCAGCAGGGGATTGGGGTCCGAGCAGTACTTC.